The next 32 T cell receptor beta chains were all read from a single sample in a study of cytomegalovirus exposure and HLA in healthy donors. It was with 60 Vbeta and 13 Jbeta primers that the PCR ran. Using immunoSEQ multiplex PCR, the repertoire was profiled, and TCRdb retains in-frame clones only, with some absent. The sample has about 110,000 clones; about 64% are singletons. The material sequenced was PBMCs. The receptors were gathered from a female donor in good health and CMV-seronegative.

With regard to this clone: Other DNA variants within this sample encode the same CDR3. J is TRBJ2-5 and V is TRBV30, with TRBD2 as a possible D gene (5 bases). Germline lookup yields CDR1 GTSNPN and CDR2 SVGIG (reference sequence). The ends were cut back, 0 bases at V and 5 bases at J, with 10 bases in the middle. CDR3 length equals 13 residues. The CDR3 region has the DNA TGTGCCTGGAGTGTGCGGGTACGGGAGACCCAGTACTTC. It specifies CAWSVRVRETQYF.

V usage is TRBV7-2 and J usage is TRBJ2-5; TRBD1 aligns across 7 bases. Germline CDR1 SGHTA, CDR2 FQGNSA. This CDR3 contains 15 residues. J was trimmed by 3 bases and V by 1 base; bases with no gene match: 5. This CDR3 is CASSLVTGAEETQYF. As DNA, the CDR3 is TGTGCCAGCAGCTTAGTTACAGGGGCAGAAGAGACCCAGTACTTC.

This clone was observed a few times. The rearrangement joins TRBV5-5 to TRBJ2-7; 9 bases are shared with TRBD2. CDR3 size: 14 residues. Losses at the gene ends were 4 bases for V and 3 bases for J; bases not matched to a gene: 5. Looked up from germline, CDR1 is SGHKS and CDR2 is YYEKEE (reference sequence). This CDR3 reads CASSPGLAIYEQYF. The CDR3, as DNA: TGTGCCAGCAGCCCCGGACTAGCGATCTACGAGCAGTACTTC.

The chain joins TRBV27 to TRBJ2-7, with TRBD2 identical over 8 bases. Germline V gene lookup returns CDR1 MNHEY and CDR2 SMNVEV (reference sequence). The length of the CDR3 is 14 residues. The trim removed 6 bases at V and 2 bases at J, leaving 6 bases unmatched. This CDR3 reads CASSPGLGPYEQYF. DNA for the CDR3: TGTGCCAGCAGCCCGGGACTAGGTCCCTACGAGCAGTACTTC.

The chain joins TRBV7-9 to TRBJ2-5, with a tentative D call TRBD1 (8 bases). Germline values: CDR1 SEHNR, CDR2 FQNEAQ (reference sequence). The CDR3 has 14 residues. V lost 5 bases to trimming and J lost 5 bases, with 15 bases between them. CDR3 protein: CASSLRGREETQYF. The CDR3 nucleotides are TGTGCCAGCAGCCTCAGGGGGCGGGAGGAGACCCAGTACTTC.

This clone was counted a few times. The rearrangement links TRBV25-1 to TRBJ2-3, with TRBD1 matching 9 bases. V was clipped by 2 bases and J by 8 bases; unmatched bases: 8. The CDR3 spans 15 residues. The V gene's germline CDR1 is MGHDK and CDR2 SYGVNS. CDR3 DNA: TGTGCCAGCAGTGAACCTGGGACAGGGAGGCGTACGCAGTATTTT. This gives the protein CASSEPGTGRRTQYF.

This clone was found a few times. Other nucleotide sequences from this sample produce the same CDR3. J is TRBJ1-3 and V is TRBV5-3; possible D gene TRBD1, 6 bases. TRBV5-3 is annotated as an ORF whose role is uncertain. CDR3 size: 18 residues. Trimming took off 4 bases at V and 2 bases at J, with 22 bases between the two ends. CDR3 sequence: CARSTTGTGVPAGNTIYF. The CDR3 DNA reads TGTGCCAGAAGCACCACAGGGACCGGAGTTCCGGCTGGAAACACCATATATTTT.

This clone showed up just a few times. An end of the junction differs from the germline gene, which may be a read error. The chain is built from TRBV11-3 and TRBJ1-1, with D possibly matching TRBD1 (5 bases). Germline-derived CDR1 and CDR2 are SGHNT and YENEEA. The CDR3 has 12 residues. This chain's CDR3 is CASSLLSRAPIF. The CDR3 nucleotides read TGTGCCAGCAGCTTACTGTCCAGGGCGCCCATCTTT.

This chain uses TRBV7-2 with TRBJ1-4; possible D gene TRBD1, 5 bases. CDR3 size: 16 residues. With 4 bases removed from V and 7 bases from J, the gap between germline ends came to 19 bases. In germline, CDR1 is SGHTA, CDR2 FQGNSA. This CDR3 reads CASSYQPGGYGEKLFF. The CDR3 coding sequence is TGTGCCAGCAGCTACCAACCCGGGGGATATGGTGAAAAACTGTTTTTT.

The rearrangement links TRBV29-1 to TRBJ2-3, with TRBD1 matching over 8 bases. This CDR3 region has 16 residues. Germline V gene data show CDR1 as SQVTM and CDR2 as ANQGSEA. J gave up 0 bases and V 7 bases, and 12 bases lay outside the gene matches. In DNA form, the CDR3 reads TGCAGCGCCGGAGGGGCGACAGGGGCGAGCACAGATACGCAGTATTTT. Translating it yields CSAGGATGASTDTQYF.

This chain uses TRBV6-1 with TRBJ1-2, with TRBD1 identical over 9 bases. The V segment lost 5 bases and the J segment 4 bases; nucleotides outside the gene matches: 5. Germline CDR1 MNHNS, CDR2 SASEGT. The CDR3 extends over 14 amino acids. The CDR3 loop is CASSRTGDSYGYTF. CDR3 nucleotide sequence: TGTGCCAGCAGTCGGACAGGGGACAGCTATGGCTACACCTTC.

The chain carries TRBV5-4 and TRBJ2-5, with D hard to call. Per the germline V gene, CDR1 is SGHNT and CDR2 is YYREEE (reference sequence). The CDR3 has 15 residues. Trimming removed 0 bases from V and 2 bases from J, with 11 bases in between. CDR3: CASSLVGSAQETQYF. CDR3 in DNA: TGTGCCAGCAGCTTGGTAGGCAGCGCTCAAGAGACCCAGTACTTC.

This clone was recorded a few times. This chain connects TRBV19 to TRBJ1-4; D not resolved. With 10 bases removed from V and 4 bases from J, the gap between germline ends came to 16 bases. The length of the CDR3 is 14 residues. Germline values: CDR1 LNHDA, CDR2 SQIVND (reference sequence). CDR3 region: CATRETESNEKLFF. The CDR3 DNA reads TGTGCCACCCGAGAGACTGAAAGTAATGAAAAACTGTTTTTT.

The chain combines TRBV5-1 with TRBJ2-7, with D perhaps TRBD2 (6 bases). CDR1 and CDR2 from the germline V gene are SGHRS and YFSETQ. The V and J ends lost 0 bases and 5 bases respectively, with 9 bases between them. This CDR3 spans 13 amino acids. The CDR3 reads CASSLGWGDEQYF. The CDR3 nucleotides read TGCGCCAGCAGCTTGGGATGGGGGGACGAGCAGTACTTC.

This clone was detected a few times. The chain links TRBV5-1 to TRBJ2-3, with 8 bases aligning to TRBD1. CDR1 is SGHRS and CDR2 is YFSETQ in the germline V gene. Trimming removed 5 bases from V and 8 bases from J; junction bases left unmatched: 13. The CDR3 is made up of 15 amino acids. CDR3 bases: TGCGCCAGCAGATTGAGCGGACAGGGCTCTGGTACGCAGTATTTT. The encoded protein is CASRLSGQGSGTQYF.

In this sample, this clone turned up a few times. The chain carries TRBV6-5 and TRBJ2-5, with a weak D call TRBD2 (6 bases). V lost 0 bases and J 2 bases, leaving 13 bases between the germline ends. CDR1 and CDR2 from the germline V gene are MNHEY and SVGAGI. This CDR3 comprises 16 residues. The CDR3 reads CASSYSRDGRQETQYF. CDR3 DNA sequence: TGTGCCAGCAGTTACTCGCGGGACGGACGACAAGAGACCCAGTACTTC.

This clone occurred a few times. The chain joins TRBV7-9 to TRBJ2-7; D is perhaps TRBD2 (6 bases). CDR3 length: 13 residues. Trimming cost V 6 bases and J 3 bases, with 12 bases left between them. Germline V gives CDR1 SEHNR, CDR2 FQNEAQ (reference sequence). The CDR3 loop is CASSLGGIYEQYF. The CDR3 DNA sequence: TGTGCCAGCAGTCTAGGAGGGATCTACGAGCAGTACTTC.

This clone occurred a few times. The gene calls are TRBV5-1 and TRBJ1-4; TRBD1 might be the D (5 bases). The CDR3 sequence is 15 residues long. V lost 4 bases to trimming and J lost 7 bases, with 17 bases between them. Germline V gives CDR1 SGHRS, CDR2 YFSETQ. CDR3 DNA sequence: TGCGCCAGCAGCCGCGGGGGGGTAGATGGTGAAAAACTGTTTTTT. Encoded protein: CASSRGGVDGEKLFF.

V and J are TRBV10-3 and TRBJ2-2; D call uncertain. V was trimmed by 3 bases and J by 1 base, leaving 9 bases between them. Per the germline V gene, CDR1 is ENHRY and CDR2 is SYGVKD. The CDR3 spans 15 residues. CDR3 sequence: CAISEFVRNTGELFF. The CDR3 DNA follows: TGTGCCATCAGTGAATTTGTTCGGAACACCGGGGAGCTGTTTTTT.

The gene calls are TRBV2 and TRBJ1-2; a possible D gene is TRBD1 (5 bases). CDR3 length equals 13 residues. Trimming removed 3 bases at V and 1 base at J, with 6 bases between. Per the germline V gene, CDR1 is SNHLY and CDR2 is FYNNEI. CDR3: CASSETVNYGYTF. Written as DNA, the CDR3 is TGTGCCAGCAGTGAGACAGTTAACTATGGCTACACCTTC.

V usage is TRBV5-4 and J usage is TRBJ2-3; D might be TRBD2 (5 bases). Germline-derived CDR1 and CDR2 are SGHNT and YYREEE (reference sequence). This CDR3 has 13 residues. V lost 2 bases and J 5 bases, leaving 9 bases between the germline ends. The CDR3 DNA is TGTGCCAGCAGCTTAAACGAGGGAGATACGCAGTATTTT. This gives the protein CASSLNEGDTQYF. The full variable domain, in which reference TRBV5-4 and TRBJ2-3 provide the parts outside the CDR3, is ETGVTQSPTHLIKTRGQQVTLRCSSQSGHNTVSWYQQALGQGPQFIFQYYREEENGRGNFPPRFSGLQFPNYSSELNVNALELDDSALYLCASSLNEGDTQYFGPGTRLTVL.

The chain carries TRBV30 and TRBJ1-3; D gene uncertain. CDR1 is GTSNPN, CDR2 SVGIG, per germline (reference sequence). V was trimmed by 1 base and J by 3 bases, leaving 7 bases between them. The CDR3 spans 13 residues. The CDR3 DNA is TGTGCCTGGAGTGAATCTTATGGAAACACCATATATTTT. Protein: CAWSESYGNTIYF.

V is TRBV18 and J is TRBJ2-1, with D unclear. The V gene's germline CDR1 is KGHSH and CDR2 LQKENI. The CDR3 contains 14 residues. V was shortened by 3 bases and J by 0 bases, with 6 bases between the two germline ends. CDR3 coding DNA: TGTGCCAGCTCACCTCTGAGCTCCTACAATGAGCAGTTCTTC. Translation gives CASSPLSSYNEQFF.

The chain joins TRBV19 to TRBJ2-3, with TRBD2 identical over 8 bases. V lost 6 bases and J lost 3; bases outside the gene matches: 8. CDR1 is LNHDA, CDR2 SQIVND, per germline (reference sequence). The CDR3 runs 15 residues. The CDR3 nucleotides are TGTGCCAGTAGGGAGCCGGGACTAGGAACAGATACGCAGTATTTT. Amino acid sequence: CASREPGLGTDTQYF.

This clone was picked up a small number of times. The gene calls are TRBV4-1 and TRBJ2-7; possible D gene TRBD2, 5 bases. CDR3 length: 16 residues. The germline V gene encodes CDR1 MGHRA and CDR2 YSYEKL. V was pared by 1 base and J by 6 bases, with 19 bases between. CDR3: CASSQAMTGSASEQYF. The CDR3 coding sequence is TGCGCCAGCAGCCAAGCAATGACGGGGAGCGCGAGCGAGCAGTACTTC.

The V gene is TRBV19, the J gene TRBJ2-5, with D uncertain. The ends were cut back, 0 bases at V and 1 base at J, with 9 bases in the middle. The CDR3 has 15 amino acids. Germline V lookup: CDR1 LNHDA, CDR2 SQIVND (reference sequence). CDR3 sequence: CASSIDQVGQETQYF. In DNA form, the CDR3 reads TGTGCCAGTAGTATAGATCAGGTCGGCCAAGAGACCCAGTACTTC.

V is TRBV7-9 and J is TRBJ2-1; D may be TRBD1 (5 bases). This CDR3 region has 16 residues. Per germline, CDR1 SEHNR and CDR2 FQNEAQ (reference sequence). V shed 5 bases and J shed 5 bases, with 19 bases lying between them. CDR3 amino acids: CASSGLTLTANNEQFF. Here the CDR3 DNA reads TGTGCCAGCAGCGGCCTAACGTTGACAGCTAACAATGAGCAGTTCTTC.

CDR3 sequence: CASSPPSGAGEQFF. The CDR3 DNA reads TGTGCCAGCTCACCACCTAGCGGCGCGGGTGAGCAGTTCTTC. This chain connects TRBV18 to TRBJ2-1; D might be TRBD2 (6 bases). The V gene lost 0 bases and the J gene lost 9 bases, with 12 bases spanning the gap. CDR3 length: 14 residues. CDR1 and CDR2 from the germline V gene are KGHSH and LQKENI.

The chain joins TRBV2 to TRBJ2-7; the D gene is possibly TRBD2 (5 bases). From germline, CDR1 is SNHLY and CDR2 FYNNEI. The V and J ends lost 4 bases and 5 bases respectively, with 12 bases between them. The CDR3 is 13 amino acids. The DNA for the CDR3 is TGTGCCAGCAGTGGGCCCCGAGGGAACGAGCAGTACTTC. Protein product: CASSGPRGNEQYF.

Worth noting for this clone: This sample also contains other DNA sequences that code for the same CDR3. V and J are TRBV19 and TRBJ2-5; maybe TRBD2 (5 bases). Between the trimmed V and J ends, which lost 4 bases and 3 bases, there was a span of 12 bases. This CDR3 has 14 residues. The germline V gene has CDR1 LNHDA and CDR2 SQIVND (reference sequence). Here the CDR3 reads CASSNGGSEETQYF. The CDR3 nucleotides read TGTGCCAGTAGTAACGGCGGGTCCGAAGAGACCCAGTACTTC.

This clone has a handful of counts. The rearrangement uses TRBV11-2 and TRBJ2-7; TRBD1 might be the D (5 bases). From germline, CDR1 is SGHAT and CDR2 FQNNGV. The CDR3 extends over 13 amino acids. V gave up 3 bases and J gave up 3 bases, with 9 bases separating them. The CDR3 reads CASSLNRFYEQYF. CDR3 sequence (DNA): TGTGCCAGCAGCTTGAACAGGTTCTACGAGCAGTACTTC. Based on the CDR3 plus reference TRBV11-2 and TRBJ2-7, the full variable domain is EAGVAQSPRYKIIEKRQSVAFWCNPISGHATLYWYQQILGQGPKLLIQFQNNGVVDDSQLPKDRFSAERLKGVDSTLKIQPAKLEDSAVYLCASSLNRFYEQYFGPGTRLTVT.

With respect to this clone: The same CDR3 can be traced to other DNA sequences in this sample. The rearrangement links TRBV9 to TRBJ1-1; 8 nucleotides match TRBD1. V shed 2 bases, J shed 2 bases, and the junction held 2 bases outside the gene matches. This CDR3 is 14 amino acids long. Germline values: CDR1 SGDLS, CDR2 YYNGEE. CDR3: CASSVGTGNTEAFF. The DNA for the CDR3 is TGTGCCAGCAGCGTGGGGACAGGAAACACTGAAGCTTTCTTT. The whole variable domain, filled in from reference TRBV9 and TRBJ1-1, reads DSGVTQTPKHLITATGQRVTLRCSPRSGDLSVYWYQQSLDQGLQFLIQYYNGEERAKGNILERFSAQQFPDLHSELNLSSLELGDSALYFCASSVGTGNTEAFFGQGTRLTVV.